Shown below are 9 T cell receptor beta chains from a single sample sequenced in a study of blood T cell repertoires in COVID-19. Assay: immunoSEQ multiplex PCR; the TCRdb copy retains only in-frame clones and omits some. The sample contains roughly 350,000 clones, 92% of which appear only once. Material: PBMCs or T cells enriched from blood (not recorded which). All receptors derive from a woman under 40 who had recovered from COVID-19.

V and J are TRBV28 and TRBJ2-1, with 12 bases that match TRBD2. The CDR3 runs to 17 residues. After removal of 5 bases from V and 7 bases from J, the junction contained 12 bases not matched to a gene. CDR1 is MDHEN and CDR2 is SYDVKM in the germline V gene. CDR3: CASSRDALAGGGNEQFF. The CDR3 coding sequence is TGTGCCAGCAGTCGCGATGCACTAGCGGGAGGAGGTAATGAGCAGTTCTTC. Together with reference TRBV28 and TRBJ2-1, the CDR3 gives the full variable domain: DVKVTQSSRYLVKRTGEKVFLECVQDMDHENMFWYRQDPGLGLRLIYFSYDVKMKEKGDIPEGYSVSREKKERFSLILESASTNQTSMYLCASSRDALAGGGNEQFFGPGTRLTVL.

The rearrangement links TRBV28 to TRBJ1-2; 7 bases line up with TRBD1. CDR3 length: 14 amino acids. After removal of 6 bases from V and 5 bases from J, the junction contained 9 bases not matched to a gene. Germline-derived CDR1 and CDR2 are MDHEN and SYDVKM. CDR3 region: CASRTGTAPYGYTF. CDR3 nucleotide sequence: TGTGCCAGCAGGACCGGGACAGCCCCTTATGGCTACACCTTC.

CDR3 DNA sequence: TGTGCCAGTAGTATAGGAGGGCTCTACAATGAGCAGTTCTTC. Residues: CASSIGGLYNEQFF. The chain has TRBV19 and TRBJ2-1, with D perhaps TRBD2 (5 bases). CDR1 and CDR2 (germline): LNHDA, SQIVND (reference sequence). The V end was cut by 1 base, the J end by 3 bases, with 7 bases between. This CDR3 comprises 14 residues. Together with reference TRBV19 and TRBJ2-1, the CDR3 gives the full variable domain: DGGITQSPKYLFRKEGQNVTLSCEQNLNHDAMYWYRQDPGQGLRLIYYSQIVNDFQKGDIAEGYSVSREKKESFPLTVTSAQKNPTAFYLCASSIGGLYNEQFFGPGTRLTVL.

The chain joins TRBV5-8 to TRBJ1-6; no definite D call. This CDR3 region has 13 residues. The V and J ends lost 0 bases and 14 bases respectively, with 12 bases between them. The germline V gene encodes CDR1 SGHTS and CDR2 YDEGEE. The CDR3 bases are TGTGCCAGCAGCTTGGTGGGCTTATTTGCCCTCCACTTT. Translated, it gives CASSLVGLFALHF.

This chain connects TRBV5-1 to TRBJ2-5; TRBD1 aligns across 7 bases. The J segment lost 1 base and the V segment lost 4 bases, leaving 4 bases of the junction unmatched. Per the germline V gene, CDR1 is SGHRS and CDR2 is YFSETQ. The CDR3 has 14 residues. For the CDR3, the DNA is TGCGCCAGCAGCAACCGGGACAGCCAAGAGACCCAGTACTTC. Translation: CASSNRDSQETQYF.

The gene calls are TRBV4-3 and TRBJ2-7; tentative D call: TRBD1 (6 bases). The CDR3 sequence is 14 residues long. With 3 bases removed from V and 4 bases from J, the gap between germline ends came to 13 bases. CDR1 LGHNA and CDR2 YSLEER come from the germline V gene. The CDR3 bases are TGCGCCAGCAGCCATACGACAGGTTTTTACGAGCAGTACTTC. This translates into CASSHTTGFYEQYF.

The chain is built from TRBV7-2 and TRBJ1-6; 8 bases fit TRBD1. CDR3 length: 16 amino acids. Germline V lookup: CDR1 SGHTA, CDR2 FQGNSA. J was trimmed by 11 bases and V by 0 bases; bases with no gene match: 9. The DNA for the CDR3 is TGTGCCAGCAGCTTAGCGCTCCGGACAGGGTTAACACCCCTCCACTTT. Translation: CASSLALRTGLTPLHF.

The V call is TRBV4-3, the J call TRBJ2-5; the D gene is possibly TRBD2 (5 bases). The CDR3 runs 17 residues. CDR1 is LGHNA and CDR2 is YSLEER in the germline V gene. Trimming removed 1 base at V and 2 bases at J, with 17 bases between. In nucleotides, the CDR3 is TGCGCCAGCAGCCAAGGCCCTAGCAGCACGGGGCAAGAGACCCAGTACTTC. Protein product: CASSQGPSSTGQETQYF.

J is TRBJ1-2 and V is TRBV5-5; tentatively, D is TRBD1 (6 bases). CDR3 length: 15 residues. V shed 0 bases and J shed 0 bases, with 9 bases lying between them. CDR1 is SGHKS and CDR2 is YYEKEE in the germline V gene (reference sequence). The CDR3 bases are TGTGCCAGCAGCTTGGGGACAGCTACTAACTATGGCTACACCTTC. Protein product: CASSLGTATNYGYTF. The full variable domain, completed using reference TRBV5-5 and TRBJ1-2, is DAGVTQSPTHLIKTRGQQVTLRCSPISGHKSVSWYQQVLGQGPQFIFQYYEKEERGRGNFPDRFSARQFPNYSSELNVNALLLGDSALYLCASSLGTATNYGYTFGSGTRLTVV.